These 4 T cell receptor beta chains were all obtained from the same sample, sequenced in a study of blood T cell repertoires in COVID-19. Some clones are missing from TCRdb's copy, which holds only in-frame ones; the method was immunoSEQ multiplex PCR. The sample lists fewer than 200,000 clones; over 65% were seen once. Sequencing input: peripheral blood. The source of these receptors is a man aged 55 to 70 with acute or convalescent COVID-19.

This chain connects TRBV6-5 to TRBJ2-7; possible D gene TRBD1, 5 bases. Trimming left V 2 bases short and J 1 base short, with 9 bases between. Germline-derived CDR1 and CDR2 are MNHEY and SVGAGI. The CDR3 runs 14 residues. In DNA, the CDR3 is TGTGCCAGCAGTTACGGGGCCAGTTCCTACGAGCAGTACTTC. This gives the protein CASSYGASSYEQYF.

The rearrangement joins TRBV19 to TRBJ1-3; D possibly corresponds to TRBD1 (6 bases). The germline V gene has CDR1 LNHDA and CDR2 SQIVND (reference sequence). The CDR3 spans 17 residues. The germline V and J ends were trimmed by 3 bases and 0 bases, with 15 bases remaining between them. Written as DNA, the CDR3 is TGTGCCAGTAGTATTCAGGGGCCAGCACCCTCTGGAAACACCATATATTTT. Its protein product is CASSIQGPAPSGNTIYF.

The chain joins TRBV4-3 to TRBJ2-3; D gene uncertain. The CDR3 spans 14 residues. The germline CDR1 and CDR2 sequences are LGHNA and YSLEER. The germline V and J ends were trimmed by 1 base and 6 bases, with 11 bases remaining between them. The CDR3 bases are TGCGCCAGCAGCCAAGTCCAGTTCGGGGATACGCAGTATTTT. Encoded protein: CASSQVQFGDTQYF.

The CDR3: CASSWDSRGAFF. The CDR3, as DNA: TGTGCCAGCAGCTGGGACAGCCGGGGGGCTTTCTTT. The rearrangement joins TRBV7-9 to TRBJ1-1; 7 bases are shared with TRBD1. The CDR3 runs to 12 residues. Unmatched junction bases numbered 7, after V lost 4 bases and J lost 11 bases. The germline V gene has CDR1 SEHNR and CDR2 FQNEAQ (reference sequence). The full variable domain, with the rest looked up from reference TRBV7-9 and TRBJ1-1, is DTGVSQNPRHKITKRGQNVTFRCDPISEHNRLYWYRQTLGQGPEFLTYFQNEAQLEKSRLLSDRFSAERPKGSFSTLEIQRTEQGDSAMYLCASSWDSRGAFFGQGTRLTVV.